This T cell receptor beta chain stems from a study of cytomegalovirus exposure and HLA in healthy donors. Broader study findings: Association of a missense DCLRE1C variant with TCR beta V- and J-gene trimming was reported in a later analysis. Among TCR beta chains, those listed as cytomegalovirus-associated numbered roughly 150. Roughly uniform sequencing depth across donors was assumed, possibly incorrectly. Three of the chains that were CMV-associated were confirmed in vitro to be specific for CMV antigens.

After removal of 4 bases from V and 6 bases from J, the junction contained 8 bases not matched to a gene. The germline V gene has CDR1 MDHEN and CDR2 SYDVKM. This CDR3 region has 14 residues. A note on this clone: Its antigen is not known.

The study ran its PCR with 60 Vbeta and 13 Jbeta primers. TCRdb's table, derived via immunoSEQ multiplex PCR, lists solely in-frame clones and lacks some. Of about 84,000 clones listed, 63% are singletons. The receptor comes from a woman aged 35 to 49 in good health and CMV-seropositive. This chain connects TRBV28 to TRBJ1-1; TRBD1 agrees at 7 bases. The sample taken for sequencing was PBMCs. CDR3 nucleotide sequence: TGTGCCAGCAGTTCTCACAGGGGATTCTCTGAAGCTTTCTTT. It encodes CASSSHRGFSEAFF.